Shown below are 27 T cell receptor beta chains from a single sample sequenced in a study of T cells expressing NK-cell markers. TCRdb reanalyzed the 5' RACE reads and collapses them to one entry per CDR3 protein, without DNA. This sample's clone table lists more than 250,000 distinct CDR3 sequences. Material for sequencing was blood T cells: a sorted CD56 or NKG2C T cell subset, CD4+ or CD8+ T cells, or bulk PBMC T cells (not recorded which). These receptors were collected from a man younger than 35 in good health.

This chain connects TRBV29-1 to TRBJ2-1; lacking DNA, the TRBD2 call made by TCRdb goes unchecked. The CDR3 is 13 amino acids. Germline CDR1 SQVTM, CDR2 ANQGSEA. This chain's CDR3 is CSVRGRQLIEQFF.

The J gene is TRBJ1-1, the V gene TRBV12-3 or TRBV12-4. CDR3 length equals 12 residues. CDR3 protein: CASSPPGREAFF.

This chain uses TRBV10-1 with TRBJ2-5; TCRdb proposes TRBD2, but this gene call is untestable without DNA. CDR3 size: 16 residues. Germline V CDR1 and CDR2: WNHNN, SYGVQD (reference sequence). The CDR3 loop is CASSEGLAGSQETQYF.

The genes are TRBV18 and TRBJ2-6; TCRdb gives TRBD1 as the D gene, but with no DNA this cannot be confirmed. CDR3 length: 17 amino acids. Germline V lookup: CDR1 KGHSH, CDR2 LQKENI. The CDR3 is CASSQRPDRAGANVLTF.

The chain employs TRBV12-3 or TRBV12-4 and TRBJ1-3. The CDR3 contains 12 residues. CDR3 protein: CASRRTLNTIYF.

CDR3 in amino acids: CASSSTGLGYTF. The gene calls are TRBV28 and TRBJ1-2; TCRdb selects TRBD1, and the lack of DNA leaves this call unchecked. The CDR3 spans 12 residues. In germline, CDR1 is MDHEN, CDR2 SYDVKM.

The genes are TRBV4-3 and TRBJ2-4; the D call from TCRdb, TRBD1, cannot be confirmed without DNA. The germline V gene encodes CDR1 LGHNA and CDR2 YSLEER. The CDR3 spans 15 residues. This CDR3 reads CASSQGAGGGNIQYF.

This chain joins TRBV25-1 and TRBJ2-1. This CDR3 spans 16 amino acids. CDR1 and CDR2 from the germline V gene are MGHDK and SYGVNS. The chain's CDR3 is CASSGRTLKENNEQFF.

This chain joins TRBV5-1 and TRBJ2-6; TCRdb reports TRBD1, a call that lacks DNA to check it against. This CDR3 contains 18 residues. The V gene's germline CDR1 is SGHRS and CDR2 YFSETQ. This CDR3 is CASSLDPAHTSGANVLTF.

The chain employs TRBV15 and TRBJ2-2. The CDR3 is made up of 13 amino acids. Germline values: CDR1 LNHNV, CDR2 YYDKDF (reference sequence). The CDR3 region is CATSRDDDGELFF.

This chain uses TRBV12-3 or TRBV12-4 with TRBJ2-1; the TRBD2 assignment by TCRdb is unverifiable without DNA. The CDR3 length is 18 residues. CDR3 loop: CASSLIARGLAGNNEQFF.

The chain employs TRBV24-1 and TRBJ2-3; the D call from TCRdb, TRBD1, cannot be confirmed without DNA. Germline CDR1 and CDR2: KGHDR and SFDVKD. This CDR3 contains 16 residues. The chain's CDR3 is CATSDRDSTEEDTQYF.

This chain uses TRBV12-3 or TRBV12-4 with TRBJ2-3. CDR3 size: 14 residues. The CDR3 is CASSLGWVRDTQYF.

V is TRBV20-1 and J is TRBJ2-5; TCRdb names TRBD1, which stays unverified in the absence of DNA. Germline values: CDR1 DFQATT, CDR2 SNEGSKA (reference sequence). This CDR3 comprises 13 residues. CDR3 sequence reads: CSATAPNQETQYF.

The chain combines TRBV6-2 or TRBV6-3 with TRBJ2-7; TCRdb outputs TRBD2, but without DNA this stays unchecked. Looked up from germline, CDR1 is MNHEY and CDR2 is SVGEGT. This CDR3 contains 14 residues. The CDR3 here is CASSRRLAHDEQYF.

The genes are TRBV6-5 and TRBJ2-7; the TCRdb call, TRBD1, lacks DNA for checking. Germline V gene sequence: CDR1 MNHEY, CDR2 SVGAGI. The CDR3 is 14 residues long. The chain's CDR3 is CASSYGPRGSEQYF.

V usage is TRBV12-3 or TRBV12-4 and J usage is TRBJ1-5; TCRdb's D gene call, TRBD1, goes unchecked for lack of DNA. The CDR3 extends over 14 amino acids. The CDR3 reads CASSGVSRGEPQHF.

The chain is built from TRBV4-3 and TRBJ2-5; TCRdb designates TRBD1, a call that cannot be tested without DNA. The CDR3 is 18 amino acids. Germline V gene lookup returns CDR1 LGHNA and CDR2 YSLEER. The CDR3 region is CASSQESGTGGGIETQYF.

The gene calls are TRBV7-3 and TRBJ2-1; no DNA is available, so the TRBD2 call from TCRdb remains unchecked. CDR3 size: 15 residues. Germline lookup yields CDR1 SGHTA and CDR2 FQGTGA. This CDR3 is CASSQREGSYNEQFF.

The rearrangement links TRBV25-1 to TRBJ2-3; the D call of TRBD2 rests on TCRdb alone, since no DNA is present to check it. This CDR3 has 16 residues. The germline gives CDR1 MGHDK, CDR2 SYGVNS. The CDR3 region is CASSDGLAEPTDTQYF.

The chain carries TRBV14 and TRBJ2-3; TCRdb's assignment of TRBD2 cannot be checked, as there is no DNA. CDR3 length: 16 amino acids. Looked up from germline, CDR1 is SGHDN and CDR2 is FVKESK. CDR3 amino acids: CASSQDGGGRMDTQYF.

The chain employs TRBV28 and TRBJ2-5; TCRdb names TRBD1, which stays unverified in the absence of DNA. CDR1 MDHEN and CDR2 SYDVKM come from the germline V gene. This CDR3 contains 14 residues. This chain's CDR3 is CASSPTRGGETQYF.

The CDR3 loop is CSVRPGSTGEQYF. The rearrangement links TRBV29-1 to TRBJ2-7; the TCRdb call, TRBD1, lacks DNA for checking. There are 13 residues in the CDR3. The V gene's germline CDR1 is SQVTM and CDR2 ANQGSEA.

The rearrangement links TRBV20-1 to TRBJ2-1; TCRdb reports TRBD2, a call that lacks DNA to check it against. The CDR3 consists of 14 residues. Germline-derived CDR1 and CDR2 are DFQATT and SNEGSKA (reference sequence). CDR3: CSANAGPSYNEQFF.

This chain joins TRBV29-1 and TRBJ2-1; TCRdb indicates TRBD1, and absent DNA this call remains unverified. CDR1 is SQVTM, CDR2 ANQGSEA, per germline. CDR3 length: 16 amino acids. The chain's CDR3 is CSGRPKPPSSYNEQFF.

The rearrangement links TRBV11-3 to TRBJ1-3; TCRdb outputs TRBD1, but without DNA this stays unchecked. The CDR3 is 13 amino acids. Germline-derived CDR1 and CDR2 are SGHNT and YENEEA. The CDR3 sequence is CASSLRQGDTIYF.

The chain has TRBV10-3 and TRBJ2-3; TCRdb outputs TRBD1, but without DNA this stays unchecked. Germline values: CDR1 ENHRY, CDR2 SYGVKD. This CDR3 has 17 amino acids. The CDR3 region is CAISFGALAESTDTQYF.